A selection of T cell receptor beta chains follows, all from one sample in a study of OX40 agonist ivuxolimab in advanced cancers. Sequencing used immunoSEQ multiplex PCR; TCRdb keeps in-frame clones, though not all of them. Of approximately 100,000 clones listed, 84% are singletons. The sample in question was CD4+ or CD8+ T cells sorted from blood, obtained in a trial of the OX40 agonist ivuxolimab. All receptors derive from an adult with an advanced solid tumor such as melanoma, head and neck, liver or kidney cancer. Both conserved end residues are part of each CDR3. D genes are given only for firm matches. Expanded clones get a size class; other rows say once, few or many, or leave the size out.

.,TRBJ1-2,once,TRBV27,CASSSTGGIYGYTF,TGTGCCAGCAGTTCGACAGGAGGGATCTATGGCTACACCTTC
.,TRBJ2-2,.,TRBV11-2,CASSLGRVGTGELFF,TGTGCCAGCAGCTTAGGCAGGGTAGGGACCGGGGAGCTGTTTTTT
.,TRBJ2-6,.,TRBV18,CASSSLHGSGANVLTF,TGTGCCAGCTCATCCCTACACGGCTCTGGGGCCAACGTCCTGACTTTC
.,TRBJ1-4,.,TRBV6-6,CASRPWGDGEKLFF,TGTGCCAGCAGGCCGTGGGGGGATGGGGAAAAACTGTTTTTT
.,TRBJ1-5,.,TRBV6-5,CASSTTPYSNQPQHF,TGTGCCAGCAGCACGACCCCCTATAGCAATCAGCCCCAGCATTTT
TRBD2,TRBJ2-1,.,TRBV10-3,CAIGLAGANEQFF,TGTGCCATCGGACTAGCGGGAGCAAATGAGCAGTTCTTC
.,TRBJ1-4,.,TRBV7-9,CASSWDGRGEKLFF,TGTGCCAGCAGTTGGGACGGAAGAGGTGAAAAACTGTTTTTT
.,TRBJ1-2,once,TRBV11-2,CASSLYSNYGYTF,TGTGCCAGCAGCTTATACTCTAACTATGGCTACACCTTC
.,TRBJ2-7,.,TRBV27,CASSLSWQGKYEQYF,TGTGCCAGCAGTTTATCGTGGCAGGGTAAATACGAGCAGTACTTC
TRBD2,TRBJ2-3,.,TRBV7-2,CASSPPGLAGTDTQYF,TGTGCCAGCAGCCCGCCGGGACTAGCGGGCACAGATACGCAGTATTTT
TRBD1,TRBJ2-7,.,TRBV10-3,CAIGQGTYEQYF,TGTGCCATAGGACAGGGGACCTACGAGCAGTACTTC
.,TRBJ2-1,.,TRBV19,CASSSGGAGEQFF,TGTGCCAGTAGTAGTGGTGGGGCGGGTGAGCAGTTCTTC
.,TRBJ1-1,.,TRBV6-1,CASSEALENTEAFF,TGTGCCAGCAGTGAAGCCCTAGAGAACACTGAAGCTTTCTTT
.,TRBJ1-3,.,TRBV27,CASSSRAAISGNTIYF,TGTGCCAGCAGTTCCAGGGCTGCTATCTCTGGAAACACCATATATTTT
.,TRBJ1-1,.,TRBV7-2,CASSLMTANTEAFF,TGTGCCAGCAGCTTAATGACAGCGAACACTGAAGCTTTCTTT
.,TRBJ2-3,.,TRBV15,CATSSQEGDTQYF,TGTGCCACCAGCAGTCAAGAAGGGGATACGCAGTATTTT
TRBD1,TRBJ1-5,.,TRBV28,CASSPRGQGDIQPQHF,TGTGCCAGCAGTCCCAGGGGACAGGGGGATATCCAGCCCCAGCATTTT
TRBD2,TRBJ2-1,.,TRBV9,CASSAGLAGPGDEQFF,TGTGCCAGCAGCGCCGGACTAGCGGGGCCTGGGGATGAGCAGTTCTTC
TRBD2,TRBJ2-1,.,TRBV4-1,CASSQALTSGNYNEQFF,TGCGCCAGCAGCCAGGCCCTCACTAGCGGGAACTACAATGAGCAGTTCTTC
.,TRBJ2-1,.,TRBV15,CATSPRHLANEQFF,TGTGCCACCAGCCCTAGACACCTTGCAAATGAGCAGTTCTTC
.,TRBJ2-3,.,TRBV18,CASSPRGPVTVTDTQYF,TGTGCCAGCTCACCACGGGGCCCCGTTACAGTAACAGATACGCAGTATTTT
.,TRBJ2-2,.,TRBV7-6,CASSWKGGTGELFF,TGTGCCAGCAGCTGGAAGGGCGGCACCGGGGAGCTGTTTTTT
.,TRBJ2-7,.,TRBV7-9,CASNPSDRYYEQYF,TGTGCCAGCAACCCCTCGGACAGATACTACGAGCAGTACTTC
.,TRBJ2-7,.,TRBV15,CATSGGGGSHEQYF,TGTGCCACCAGCGGGGGCGGCGGGAGCCACGAGCAGTACTTC
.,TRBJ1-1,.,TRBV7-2,CASSLTTQGAFF,TGTGCCAGCAGCTTAACGACGCAGGGGGCTTTCTTT
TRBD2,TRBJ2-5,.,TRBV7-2,CASRGPSGQETQYF,TGTGCCAGCCGCGGTCCTAGCGGACAAGAGACCCAGTACTTC
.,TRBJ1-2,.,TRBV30,CAWSVRQRYGYTF,TGTGCCTGGAGTGTACGACAGAGATATGGCTACACCTTC